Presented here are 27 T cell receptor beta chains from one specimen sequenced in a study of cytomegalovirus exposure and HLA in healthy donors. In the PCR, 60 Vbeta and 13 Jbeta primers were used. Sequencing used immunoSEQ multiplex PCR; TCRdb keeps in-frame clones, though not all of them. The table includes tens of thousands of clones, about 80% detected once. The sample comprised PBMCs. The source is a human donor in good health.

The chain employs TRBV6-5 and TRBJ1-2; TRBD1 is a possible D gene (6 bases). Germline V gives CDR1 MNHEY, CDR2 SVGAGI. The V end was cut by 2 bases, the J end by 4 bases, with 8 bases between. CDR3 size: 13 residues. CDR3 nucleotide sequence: TGTGCCAGCAGTTACGGACAGTTCTATGGCTACACCTTC. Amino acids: CASSYGQFYGYTF.

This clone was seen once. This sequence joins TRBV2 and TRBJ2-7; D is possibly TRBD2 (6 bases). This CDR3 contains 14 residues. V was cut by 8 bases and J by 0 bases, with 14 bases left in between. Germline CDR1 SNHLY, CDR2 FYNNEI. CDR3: CASEPGGISYEQYF. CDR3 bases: TGTGCCAGCGAACCAGGCGGGATCTCCTACGAGCAGTACTTC.

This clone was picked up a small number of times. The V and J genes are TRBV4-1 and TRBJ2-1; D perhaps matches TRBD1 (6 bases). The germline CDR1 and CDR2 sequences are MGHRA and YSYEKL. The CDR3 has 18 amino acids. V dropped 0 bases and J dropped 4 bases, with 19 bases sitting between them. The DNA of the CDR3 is TGCGCCAGCAGCCAAGAATATTCCCCAGGGGATGGATACAATGAGCAGTTCTTC. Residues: CASSQEYSPGDGYNEQFF.

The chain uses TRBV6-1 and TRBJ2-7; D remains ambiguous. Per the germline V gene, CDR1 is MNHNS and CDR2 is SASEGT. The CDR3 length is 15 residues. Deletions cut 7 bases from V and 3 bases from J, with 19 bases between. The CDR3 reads CASTIRVMVDYEQYF. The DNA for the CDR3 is TGTGCCAGCACTATCCGGGTAATGGTTGACTACGAGCAGTACTTC.

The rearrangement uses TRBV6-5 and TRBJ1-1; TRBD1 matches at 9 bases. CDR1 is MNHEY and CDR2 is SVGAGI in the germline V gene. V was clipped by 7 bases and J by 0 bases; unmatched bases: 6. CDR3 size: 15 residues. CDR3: CASIPTGGLNTEAFF. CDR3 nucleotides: TGTGCCAGCATACCGACAGGGGGATTGAACACTGAAGCTTTCTTT.

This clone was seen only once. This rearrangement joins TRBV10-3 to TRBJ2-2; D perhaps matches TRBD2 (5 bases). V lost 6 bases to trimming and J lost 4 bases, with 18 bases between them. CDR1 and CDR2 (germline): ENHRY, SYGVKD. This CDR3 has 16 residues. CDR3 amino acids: CAISTPTRDSTGELFF. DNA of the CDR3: TGTGCCATCAGCACCCCTACGAGGGATAGCACCGGGGAGCTGTTTTTT.

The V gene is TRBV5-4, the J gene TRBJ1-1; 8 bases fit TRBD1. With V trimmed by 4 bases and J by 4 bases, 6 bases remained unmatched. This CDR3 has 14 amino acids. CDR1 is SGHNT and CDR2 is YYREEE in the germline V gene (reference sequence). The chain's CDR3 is CASSPTGGGTEAFF. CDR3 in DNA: TGTGCCAGCAGCCCTACAGGGGGTGGCACTGAAGCTTTCTTT.

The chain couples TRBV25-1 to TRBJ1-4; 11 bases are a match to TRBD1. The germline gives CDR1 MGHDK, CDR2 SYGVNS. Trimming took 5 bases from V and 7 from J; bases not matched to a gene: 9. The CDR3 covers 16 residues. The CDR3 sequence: CASSKDRGPVGEKLFF. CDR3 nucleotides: TGTGCCAGCAGTAAGGACAGGGGGCCAGTGGGTGAAAAACTGTTTTTT.

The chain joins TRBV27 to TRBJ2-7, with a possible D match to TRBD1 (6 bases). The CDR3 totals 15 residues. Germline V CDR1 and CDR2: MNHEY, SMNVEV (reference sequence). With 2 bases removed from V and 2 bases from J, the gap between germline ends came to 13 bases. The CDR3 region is CASSLRGSFAYEQYF. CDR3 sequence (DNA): TGTGCCAGCAGTTTAAGGGGGTCATTTGCCTACGAGCAGTACTTC.

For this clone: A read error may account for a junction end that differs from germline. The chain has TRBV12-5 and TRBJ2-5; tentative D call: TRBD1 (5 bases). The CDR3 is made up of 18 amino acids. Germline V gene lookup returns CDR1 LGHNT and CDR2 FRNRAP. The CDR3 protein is CASGLIRDFPLFNPGPNF. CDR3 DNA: TGTGCTAGTGGTTTGATCCGTGACTTCCCGCTGTTTAATCCAGGGCCGAACTTC.

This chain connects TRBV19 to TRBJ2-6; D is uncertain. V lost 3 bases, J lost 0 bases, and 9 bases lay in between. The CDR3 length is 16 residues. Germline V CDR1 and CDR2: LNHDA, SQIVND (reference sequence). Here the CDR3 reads CASSMPASSGANVLTF. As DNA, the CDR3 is TGTGCCAGTAGTATGCCCGCTAGCTCTGGGGCCAACGTCCTGACTTTC.

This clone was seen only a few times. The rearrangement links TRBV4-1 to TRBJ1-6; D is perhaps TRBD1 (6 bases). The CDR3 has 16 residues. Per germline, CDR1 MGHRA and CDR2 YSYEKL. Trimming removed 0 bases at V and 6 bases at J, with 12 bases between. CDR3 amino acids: CASSQDKGHFNSPLHF. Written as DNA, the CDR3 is TGCGCCAGCAGCCAAGATAAGGGACACTTTAATTCACCCCTCCACTTT.

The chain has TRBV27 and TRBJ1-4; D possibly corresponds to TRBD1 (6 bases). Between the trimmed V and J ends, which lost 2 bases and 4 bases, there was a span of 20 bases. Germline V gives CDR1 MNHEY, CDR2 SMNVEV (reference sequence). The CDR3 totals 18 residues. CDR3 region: CASSLRARGRGINEKLFF. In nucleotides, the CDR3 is TGTGCCAGCAGTTTAAGGGCTAGGGGCAGGGGTATTAATGAAAAACTGTTTTTT. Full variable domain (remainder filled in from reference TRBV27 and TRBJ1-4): EAQVTQNPRYLITVTGKKLTVTCSQNMNHEYMSWYRQDPGLGLRQIYYSMNVEVTDKGDVPEGYKVSRKEKRNFPLILESPSPNQTSLYFCASSLRARGRGINEKLFFGSGTQLSVL.

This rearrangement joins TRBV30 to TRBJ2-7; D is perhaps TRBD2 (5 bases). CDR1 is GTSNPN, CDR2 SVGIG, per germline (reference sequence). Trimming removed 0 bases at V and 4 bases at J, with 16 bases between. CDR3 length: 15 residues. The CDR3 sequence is CAWSVGLAEPYEQYF. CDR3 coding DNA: TGTGCCTGGAGTGTAGGCCTAGCCGAACCTTACGAGCAGTACTTC. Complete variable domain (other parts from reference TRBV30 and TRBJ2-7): SQTIHQWPATLVQPVGSPLSLECTVEGTSNPNLYWYRQAAGRGLQLLFYSVGIGQISSEVPQNLSASRPQDRQFILSSKKLLLSDSGFYLCAWSVGLAEPYEQYFGPGTRLTVT.

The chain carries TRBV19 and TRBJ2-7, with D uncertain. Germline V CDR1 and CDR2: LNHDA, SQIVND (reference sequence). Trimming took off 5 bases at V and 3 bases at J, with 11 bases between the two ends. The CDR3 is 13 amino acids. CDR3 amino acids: CASSPRPYYEQYF. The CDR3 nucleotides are TGTGCCAGTAGTCCTCGCCCCTACTACGAGCAGTACTTC.

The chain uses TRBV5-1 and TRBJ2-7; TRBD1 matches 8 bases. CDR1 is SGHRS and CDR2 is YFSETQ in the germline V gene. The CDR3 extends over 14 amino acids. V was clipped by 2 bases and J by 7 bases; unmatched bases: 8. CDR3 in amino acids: CASSFDRGEGEQYF. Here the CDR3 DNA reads TGCGCCAGCAGCTTCGACAGGGGCGAGGGAGAGCAGTACTTC.

CDR3 nucleotides: TGCGCCAGCAGCCAAGATCACGGCTCCTACAATGAGCAGTTCTTC. Its protein is CASSQDHGSYNEQFF. V and J are TRBV4-3 and TRBJ2-1; D is ambiguous. The germline gives CDR1 LGHNA, CDR2 YSLEER. Trimming pared 0 bases from V and 0 bases from J, leaving 6 bases between. The CDR3 has 15 residues.

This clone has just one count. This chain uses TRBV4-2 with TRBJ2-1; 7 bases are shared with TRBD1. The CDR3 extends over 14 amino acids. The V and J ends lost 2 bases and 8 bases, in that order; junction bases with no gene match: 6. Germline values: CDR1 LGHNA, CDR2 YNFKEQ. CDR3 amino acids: CASSQHRQGDEQFF. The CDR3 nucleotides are TGTGCCAGCAGCCAACATCGACAGGGAGATGAGCAGTTCTTC.

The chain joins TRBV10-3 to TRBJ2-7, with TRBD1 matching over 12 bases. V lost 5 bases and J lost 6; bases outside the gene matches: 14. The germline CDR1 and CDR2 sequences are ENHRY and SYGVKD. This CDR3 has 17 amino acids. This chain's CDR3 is CAISPPRTGTGGREQYF. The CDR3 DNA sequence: TGTGCCATCAGTCCACCGCGAACCGGGACAGGGGGCCGCGAGCAGTACTTC.

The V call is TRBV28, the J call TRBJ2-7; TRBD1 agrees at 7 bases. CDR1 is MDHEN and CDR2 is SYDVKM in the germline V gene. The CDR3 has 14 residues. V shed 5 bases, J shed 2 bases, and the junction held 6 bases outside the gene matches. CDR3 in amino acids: CASSTPGTAYEQYF. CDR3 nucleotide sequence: TGTGCCAGCAGTACTCCCGGGACAGCCTACGAGCAGTACTTC.

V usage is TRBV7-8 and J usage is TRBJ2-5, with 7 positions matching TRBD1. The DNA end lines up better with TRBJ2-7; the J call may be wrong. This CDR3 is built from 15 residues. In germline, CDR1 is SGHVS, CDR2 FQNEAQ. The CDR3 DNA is TGTGCCAGCAGCCTAGGGGGCAGGGATTACTACGAGCAGTACTTC. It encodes CASSLGGRDYYEQYF.

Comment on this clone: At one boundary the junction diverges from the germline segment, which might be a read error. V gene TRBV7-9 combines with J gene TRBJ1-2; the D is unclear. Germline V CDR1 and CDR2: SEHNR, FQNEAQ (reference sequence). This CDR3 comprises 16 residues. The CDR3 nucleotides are TGTTCCAGCAGCCCTAATAGGTCGGGGAATAACTATGGCTACACCTTC. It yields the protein CSSSPNRSGNNYGYTF.

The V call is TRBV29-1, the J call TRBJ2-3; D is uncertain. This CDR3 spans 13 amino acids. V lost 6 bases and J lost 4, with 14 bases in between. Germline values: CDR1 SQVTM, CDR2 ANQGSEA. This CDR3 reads CSVATPGSDTQYF. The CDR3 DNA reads TGCAGCGTCGCGACCCCCGGGTCAGATACGCAGTATTTT.

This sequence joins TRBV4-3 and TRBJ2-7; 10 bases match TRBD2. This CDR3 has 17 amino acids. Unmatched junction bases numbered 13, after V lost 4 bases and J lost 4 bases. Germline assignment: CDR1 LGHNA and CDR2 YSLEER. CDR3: CASSRKLAGPERYEQYF. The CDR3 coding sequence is TGCGCCAGCAGCCGAAAACTAGCGGGACCCGAAAGGTACGAGCAGTACTTC.

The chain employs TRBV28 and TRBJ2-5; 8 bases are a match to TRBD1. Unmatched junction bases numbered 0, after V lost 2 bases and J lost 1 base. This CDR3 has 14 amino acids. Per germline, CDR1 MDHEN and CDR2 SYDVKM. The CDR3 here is CASSLGTGQETQYF. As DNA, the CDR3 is TGTGCCAGCAGTTTAGGGACAGGCCAAGAGACCCAGTACTTC. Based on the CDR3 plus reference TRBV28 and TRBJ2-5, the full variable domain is DVKVTQSSRYLVKRTGEKVFLECVQDMDHENMFWYRQDPGLGLRLIYFSYDVKMKEKGDIPEGYSVSREKKERFSLILESASTNQTSMYLCASSLGTGQETQYFGPGTRLLVL.

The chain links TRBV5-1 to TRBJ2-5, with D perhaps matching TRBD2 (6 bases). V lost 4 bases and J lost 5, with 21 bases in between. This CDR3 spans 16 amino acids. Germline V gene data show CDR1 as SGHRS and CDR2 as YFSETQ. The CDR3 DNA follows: TGCGCCAGCAGCGCCCTGGGTAGCGGCCGGGGGGAGACCCAGTACTTC. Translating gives CASSALGSGRGETQYF. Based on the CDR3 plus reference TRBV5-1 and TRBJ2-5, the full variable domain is KAGVTQTPRYLIKTRGQQVTLSCSPISGHRSVSWYQQTPGQGLQFLFEYFSETQRNKGNFPGRFSGRQFSNSRSEMNVSTLELGDSALYLCASSALGSGRGETQYFGPGTRLLVL.

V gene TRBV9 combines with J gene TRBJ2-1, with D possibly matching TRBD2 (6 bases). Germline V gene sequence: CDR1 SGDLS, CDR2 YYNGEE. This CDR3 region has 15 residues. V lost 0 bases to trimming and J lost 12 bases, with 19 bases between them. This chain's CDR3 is CASSVATLAGSPQFF. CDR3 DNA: TGTGCCAGCAGCGTAGCTACATTGGCGGGGAGTCCGCAGTTCTTC. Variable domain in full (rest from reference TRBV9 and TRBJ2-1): DSGVTQTPKHLITATGQRVTLRCSPRSGDLSVYWYQQSLDQGLQFLIQYYNGEERAKGNILERFSAQQFPDLHSELNLSSLELGDSALYFCASSVATLAGSPQFFGPGTRLTVL.